The 9 T cell receptor beta chains below come from one sample, sequenced in a study of identifying expanded T cells in peripheral blood. Sequencing used immunoSEQ multiplex PCR; TCRdb keeps in-frame clones, though not all of them. The sample contains over 80,000 clones, 86% of which appear only once. Sequencing was performed on blood. These receptor sequences come from a person aged 18-70 years in good health.

The chain is built from TRBV30 and TRBJ2-1; TRBD1 might be the D (6 bases). The CDR3 has 16 amino acids. The germline CDR1 and CDR2 sequences are GTSNPN and SVGIG (reference sequence). V shed 4 bases and J shed 5 bases, with 21 bases lying between them. CDR3: CAWTYTGNLPDNEQFF. In DNA form, the CDR3 reads TGTGCCTGGACATACACAGGGAACCTTCCTGACAATGAGCAGTTCTTC.

J is TRBJ2-2 and V is TRBV15, with D uncertain. This CDR3 is built from 15 residues. Germline CDR1 and CDR2: LNHNV and YYDKDF (reference sequence). With 0 bases removed from V and 3 bases from J, the gap between germline ends came to 8 bases. The CDR3 is CATSRETIYTGELFF. CDR3 nucleotides: TGTGCCACCAGCAGAGAAACTATTTACACCGGGGAGCTGTTTTTT.

This sequence joins TRBV6-6 and TRBJ1-2; 7 nucleotides agree with TRBD1. This CDR3 contains 13 residues. V shed 4 bases and J 4 bases; nucleotides not matched to a gene: 3. CDR1 is MNHNY, CDR2 SVGAGI, per germline (reference sequence). The DNA of the CDR3 is TGTGCCAGCAGTTCAGGGACAGTCTATGGCTACACCTTC. Translating gives CASSSGTVYGYTF.

The chain combines TRBV29-1 with TRBJ2-1; D is possibly TRBD2 (6 bases). Germline V gene sequence: CDR1 SQVTM, CDR2 ANQGSEA. V lost 6 bases, J lost 0 bases, and 12 bases lay in between. The CDR3 sequence is 14 residues long. The CDR3 DNA reads TGCAGCGTCGGTGGGGGGAGCTCCTACAATGAGCAGTTCTTC. Translated: CSVGGGSSYNEQFF.

This chain joins TRBV6-1 and TRBJ1-3, with 7 nucleotides matching TRBD1. The CDR3 runs to 15 residues. CDR1 is MNHNS, CDR2 SASEGT, per germline. After removal of 8 bases from V and 0 bases from J, the junction contained 7 bases not matched to a gene. Written as DNA, the CDR3 is TGTGCCAGCTGGGGCGGGGACAGCTCTGGAAACACCATATATTTT. Its translation is CASWGGDSSGNTIYF.

V and J are TRBV7-9 and TRBJ1-1; maybe TRBD1 (5 bases). Trimming stripped 5 bases from V and 0 bases from J, with 10 bases between. The CDR3 extends over 14 amino acids. Germline V CDR1 and CDR2: SEHNR, FQNEAQ (reference sequence). CDR3 in DNA: TGTGCCAGCAGCCACCGACAGCTGAACACTGAAGCTTTCTTT. This encodes CASSHRQLNTEAFF.

The V gene is TRBV7-2, the J gene TRBJ1-6, with unresolved D. CDR3 length equals 13 residues. Germline V gives CDR1 SGHTA, CDR2 FQGNSA. V lost 3 bases, J lost 8 bases, and 8 bases lay in between. The CDR3 region has the DNA TGTGCCAGCAGCTTCGCTACTGATTCACCCCTCCACTTT. Its protein is CASSFATDSPLHF.

The chain carries TRBV5-6 and TRBJ1-2; a possible D gene is TRBD1 (5 bases). The V gene's germline CDR1 is SGHDT and CDR2 YYEEEE. Trimming shortened V by 0 bases and J by 8 bases, and 11 bases separated the two germline ends. The CDR3 spans 13 residues. The CDR3 DNA sequence: TGTGCCAGCAGCTTGGTGACAGCCTGGGGCTACACCTTC. This sequence encodes CASSLVTAWGYTF.

This clone has just a few counts. The V and J genes are TRBV7-8 and TRBJ1-1, with a weak D call TRBD1 (5 bases). CDR1 and CDR2 (germline): SGHVS, FQNEAQ. This CDR3 has 12 residues. With 5 bases removed from V and 4 bases from J, the gap between germline ends came to 8 bases. The CDR3 loop is CASSGAATEAFF. The CDR3 DNA reads TGTGCCAGCAGCGGGGCTGCCACTGAAGCTTTCTTT.